Following are 19 T cell receptor beta chains from one sample sequenced in a study of PD-L1 blockade in urothelial cancer. Clones were read by immunoSEQ multiplex PCR, and TCRdb kept only the in-frame ones, dropping some. The repertoire holds about 74,000 clones, with roughly 90% as singletons. Time point reported: pretreatment peripheral blood. The sample in question was PBMCs, obtained around atezolizumab (anti-PD-L1) treatment. Receptors originate from a man aged 70-80 years with urothelial cancer.

The chain has TRBV27 and TRBJ2-1, with 8 bases identical to TRBD2. Germline V gives CDR1 MNHEY, CDR2 SMNVEV (reference sequence). The CDR3 is 16 residues long. V dropped 2 bases and J dropped 5; count of bases not matched to a gene: 8. The CDR3 nucleotides are TGTGCCAGCAGTTTACCCAGCGGGAGTAGGAACAATGAGCAGTTCTTC. Its translation: CASSLPSGSRNNEQFF.

The CDR3 loop is CASSLRQGAAAGELFF. The CDR3, as DNA: TGCGCCAGCAGCCTACGACAGGGGGCTGCGGCCGGGGAGCTGTTTTTT. This rearrangement joins TRBV5-1 to TRBJ2-2; 10 bases match TRBD1. Germline V gene sequence: CDR1 SGHRS, CDR2 YFSETQ. V lost 4 bases and J lost 6; bases outside the gene matches: 9. CDR3 length: 16 residues.

The sample holds a few counts of this clone. This chain joins TRBV5-8 and TRBJ2-7; 8 nucleotides line up with TRBD1. Looked up from germline, CDR1 is SGHTS and CDR2 is YDEGEE. The J segment lost 2 bases and the V segment lost 2 bases, leaving 3 bases of the junction unmatched. The CDR3 length is 14 residues. The CDR3 DNA is TGTGCCAGCAGCTTACAGGGGGGACCCTACGAGCAGTACTTC. This gives the protein CASSLQGGPYEQYF.

This chain uses TRBV27 with TRBJ2-7, with D possibly being TRBD2 (5 bases). CDR1 is MNHEY and CDR2 is SMNVEV in the germline V gene (reference sequence). The V and J ends lost 2 bases and 1 base respectively, with 12 bases between them. There are 15 residues in the CDR3. The CDR3 sequence is CASSLIPAGSYEQYF. CDR3 bases: TGTGCCAGCAGTTTAATCCCCGCGGGTTCCTACGAGCAGTACTTC.

This chain uses TRBV19 with TRBJ1-1; weak D call: TRBD1 (5 bases). Deletions cut 3 bases from V and 2 bases from J, with 13 bases between. The V gene's germline CDR1 is LNHDA and CDR2 SQIVND (reference sequence). This CDR3 is built from 15 residues. CDR3 nucleotides: TGTGCCAGTAGTATCACCAGGGCGAGAAACACTGAAGCTTTCTTT. Protein: CASSITRARNTEAFF.

The rearrangement links TRBV27 to TRBJ2-7; 10 bases are shared with TRBD1. The CDR3 loop spans 15 amino acids. After removal of 3 bases from V and 3 bases from J, the junction contained 5 bases not matched to a gene. CDR1 is MNHEY, CDR2 SMNVEV, per germline (reference sequence). The CDR3 sequence is CASSLAGTGVYEQYF. In nucleotides, the CDR3 is TGTGCCAGCAGTTTGGCCGGGACAGGGGTCTACGAGCAGTACTTC.

The chain carries TRBV7-2 and TRBJ2-1, with 7 bases aligning to TRBD2. The CDR3 loop spans 15 amino acids. The V and J ends lost 2 bases and 8 bases, in that order; junction bases with no gene match: 9. Germline V gene data show CDR1 as SGHTA and CDR2 as FQGNSA. CDR3 in amino acids: CASSLWRRELDEQFF. As DNA, the CDR3 is TGTGCCAGCAGCTTATGGAGGCGGGAGTTGGATGAGCAGTTCTTC.

The V and J genes are TRBV2 and TRBJ1-1; perhaps TRBD1 as D (5 bases). Germline-derived CDR1 and CDR2 are SNHLY and FYNNEI. The CDR3 totals 15 residues. V shed 8 bases and J shed 3 bases, with 19 bases lying between them. CDR3 sequence (DNA): TGTGCCAGCGAGGGATGGGGGGGATGGGACACTGAAGCTTTCTTT. This translates into CASEGWGGWDTEAFF.

The DNA of the CDR3 is TGCGCCAGCAAGAGCGGGAGCTCCTACAATGAGCAGTTCTTC. It codes for CASKSGSSYNEQFF. The chain uses TRBV10-2 and TRBJ2-1, with 8 bases matching TRBD2. Germline-derived CDR1 and CDR2 are WSHSY and SAAADI. This CDR3 has 14 residues. Trimming took 7 bases from V and 0 from J; bases not matched to a gene: 2.

The chain uses TRBV4-1 and TRBJ2-5; TRBD2 matches 7 bases. CDR3 length equals 18 residues. Germline lookup yields CDR1 MGHRA and CDR2 YSYEKL. The junction had 13 bases not matched to a gene; V was cut back by 1 base and J by 2 bases. The CDR3 here is CASSQGENWGGFQETQYF. CDR3 in DNA: TGCGCCAGCAGCCAAGGAGAGAATTGGGGGGGGTTTCAAGAGACCCAGTACTTC.

The gene calls are TRBV7-3 and TRBJ1-5; the D gene is possibly TRBD1 (5 bases). Germline lookup yields CDR1 SGHTA and CDR2 FQGTGA. V lost 3 bases to trimming and J lost 4 bases, with 19 bases between them. This CDR3 spans 17 amino acids. The DNA of the CDR3 is TGTGCCAGCAGCTTTATGGAGGGGCGGGTGGCAAATCAGCCCCAGCATTTT. Protein product: CASSFMEGRVANQPQHF.

The CDR3 DNA reads as TGCGCCAGCAGCTCTCAACCTCCGGGGACAGACGGCTACACCTTC. Translated, it gives CASSSQPPGTDGYTF. This chain links TRBV5-1 with TRBJ1-2, with 7 bases fitting TRBD1. This CDR3 contains 15 residues. Trimming took 3 bases from V and 8 from J; bases not matched to a gene: 13. Germline-derived CDR1 and CDR2 are SGHRS and YFSETQ.

This chain links TRBV19 with TRBJ1-4; a weak D match, TRBD1 (5 bases). The germline CDR1 and CDR2 sequences are LNHDA and SQIVND (reference sequence). V was cut by 10 bases and J by 1 base, with 13 bases left in between. This CDR3 spans 14 amino acids. CDR3 region: CAKTRVGTNEKLFF. Written as DNA, the CDR3 is TGTGCCAAGACCAGGGTTGGAACTAATGAAAAACTGTTTTTT.

V usage is TRBV7-9 and J usage is TRBJ2-3; 9 bases are shared with TRBD2. With V trimmed by 0 bases and J by 2 bases, 12 bases remained unmatched. Germline CDR1 is SEHNR and CDR2 is FQNEAQ (reference sequence). The CDR3 is made up of 19 amino acids. The CDR3 DNA sequence: TGTGCCAGCAGCTTAGCGGAATCCTGGCTAGCGGGATACACAGATACGCAGTATTTT. It specifies CASSLAESWLAGYTDTQYF. Full variable domain (missing parts from reference TRBV7-9 and TRBJ2-3): DTGVSQNPRHKITKRGQNVTFRCDPISEHNRLYWYRQTLGQGPEFLTYFQNEAQLEKSRLLSDRFSAERPKGSFSTLEIQRTEQGDSAMYLCASSLAESWLAGYTDTQYFGPGTRLTVL.

The chain links TRBV9 to TRBJ2-1; D might be TRBD2 (7 bases). Between the trimmed V and J ends, which lost 4 bases and 7 bases, there was a span of 21 bases. Germline V gene data show CDR1 as SGDLS and CDR2 as YYNGEE. This CDR3 has 16 amino acids. This chain's CDR3 is CASSSLPGGAVNEQFF. CDR3 nucleotide sequence: TGTGCCAGCAGCTCCCTCCCGGGGGGCGCGGTGAATGAGCAGTTCTTC.

This chain connects TRBV2 to TRBJ1-2; D is perhaps TRBD1 (6 bases). V lost 4 bases to trimming and J lost 4 bases, with 16 bases between them. In germline, CDR1 is SNHLY, CDR2 FYNNEI. The length of the CDR3 is 15 residues. In nucleotides, the CDR3 is TGTGCCAGCAGTGGTCTGGAAGGACAGAGCTATGGCTACACCTTC. This translates into CASSGLEGQSYGYTF.

The chain has TRBV19 and TRBJ1-5; D might be TRBD1 (5 bases). The V end lost 8 bases, the J end lost 0 bases, and 11 bases lay between the germline ends. The CDR3 spans 14 residues. The germline gives CDR1 LNHDA, CDR2 SQIVND (reference sequence). The CDR3 reads CASAWGDSNQPQHF. CDR3 coding DNA: TGTGCCAGTGCGTGGGGGGATAGCAATCAGCCCCAGCATTTT.

This sequence joins TRBV5-1 and TRBJ2-7; D possibly corresponds to TRBD2 (5 bases). This CDR3 region has 15 residues. V lost 3 bases, J lost 3 bases, and 16 bases lay in between. Germline assignment: CDR1 SGHRS and CDR2 YFSETQ. CDR3 in DNA: TGCGCCAGCAGCTCCACACTAGGACGAAACTACGAGCAGTACTTC. Protein product: CASSSTLGRNYEQYF.

This clone was observed once. The CDR3 loop is CASRPRVNQPQHF. CDR3 nucleotide sequence: TGTGCCAGCAGACCTCGGGTGAATCAGCCCCAGCATTTT. The chain links TRBV6-1 to TRBJ1-5; no definite D call. V dropped 6 bases and J dropped 4 bases, with 10 bases sitting between them. Germline loops: CDR1 MNHNS, CDR2 SASEGT. This CDR3 region has 13 residues.